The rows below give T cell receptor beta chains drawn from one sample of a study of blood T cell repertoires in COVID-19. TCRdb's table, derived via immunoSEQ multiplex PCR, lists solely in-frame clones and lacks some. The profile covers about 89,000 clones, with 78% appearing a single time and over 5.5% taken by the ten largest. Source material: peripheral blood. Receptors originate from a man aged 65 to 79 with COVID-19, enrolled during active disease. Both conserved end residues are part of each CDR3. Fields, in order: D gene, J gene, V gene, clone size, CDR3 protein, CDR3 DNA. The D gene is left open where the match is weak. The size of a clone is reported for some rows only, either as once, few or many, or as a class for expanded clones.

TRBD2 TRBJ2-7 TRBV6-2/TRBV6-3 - CASSYSTHGLAGAVDMYEQYF TGTGCCAGCAGTTACTCAACCCATGGACTAGCGGGAGCCGTGGATATGTACGAGCAGTACTTC
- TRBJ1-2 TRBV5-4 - CASSGRDIYGYTF TGTGCCAGCAGCGGCCGGGACATCTATGGCTACACCTTC
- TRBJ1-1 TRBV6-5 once CASSYRTAMNTEAFF TGTGCCAGCAGTTACCGGACAGCTATGAACACTGAAGCTTTCTTT
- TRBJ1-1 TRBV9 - CASSVGGDTEAFF TGTGCCAGCAGCGTAGGAGGTGACACTGAAGCTTTCTTT
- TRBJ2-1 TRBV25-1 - CASSAPTYNEQFF TGTGCCAGCAGTGCCCCTACGTACAATGAGCAGTTCTTC
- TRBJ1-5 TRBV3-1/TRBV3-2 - CASSQDIGGGQPQHF TGTGCCAGCAGCCAAGATATAGGGGGGGGACAGCCCCAGCATTTT
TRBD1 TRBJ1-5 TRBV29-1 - CSASGTGGSQPQHF TGCAGCGCAAGCGGGACAGGGGGCTCTCAGCCCCAGCATTTT
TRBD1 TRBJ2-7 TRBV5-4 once CASSLSRDRGDQYF TGTGCCAGCAGCCTCAGCCGGGACAGGGGGGATCAGTACTTC
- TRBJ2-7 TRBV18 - CASRDSAYEQYF TGTGCCAGCCGGGATTCGGCATACGAGCAGTACTTC
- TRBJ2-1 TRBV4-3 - CASSQESTHYNEQFF TGCGCCAGCAGCCAAGAGAGTACCCACTACAATGAGCAGTTCTTC
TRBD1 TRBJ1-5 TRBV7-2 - CASSFEGAQPQHF TGTGCCAGCAGCTTCGAGGGGGCCCAGCCCCAGCATTTT
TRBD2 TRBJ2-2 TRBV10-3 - CAISGGANTGELFF TGTGCCATCAGCGGGGGGGCCAACACCGGGGAGCTGTTTTTT
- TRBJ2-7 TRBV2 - CASQGKGEQYF TGTGCCAGCCAGGGAAAGGGAGAGCAGTACTTC
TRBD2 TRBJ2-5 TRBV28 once CASSSPSGGEETQYF TGTGCCAGCAGTTCCCCCAGCGGGGGAGAAGAGACCCAGTACTTC
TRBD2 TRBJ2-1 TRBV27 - CASSKIGGARNNEQFF TGTGCCAGCAGTAAGATCGGGGGGGCCCGGAACAATGAGCAGTTCTTC
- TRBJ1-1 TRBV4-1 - CASSHPQQVNTEAFF TGCGCCAGCAGCCACCCCCAGCAGGTGAACACTGAAGCTTTCTTT
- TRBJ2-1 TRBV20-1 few CSASRDSQFF TGCAGTGCGAGTCGGGATTCGCAGTTCTTC
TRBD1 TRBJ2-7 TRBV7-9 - CASSRHGQGYEQYF TGTGCCAGCAGCCGACACGGACAGGGCTACGAGCAGTACTTC
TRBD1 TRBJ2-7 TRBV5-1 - CASSWSTGTGGRSYEQYF TGCGCCAGCAGCTGGAGCACCGGGACAGGGGGCAGGTCCTACGAGCAGTACTTC